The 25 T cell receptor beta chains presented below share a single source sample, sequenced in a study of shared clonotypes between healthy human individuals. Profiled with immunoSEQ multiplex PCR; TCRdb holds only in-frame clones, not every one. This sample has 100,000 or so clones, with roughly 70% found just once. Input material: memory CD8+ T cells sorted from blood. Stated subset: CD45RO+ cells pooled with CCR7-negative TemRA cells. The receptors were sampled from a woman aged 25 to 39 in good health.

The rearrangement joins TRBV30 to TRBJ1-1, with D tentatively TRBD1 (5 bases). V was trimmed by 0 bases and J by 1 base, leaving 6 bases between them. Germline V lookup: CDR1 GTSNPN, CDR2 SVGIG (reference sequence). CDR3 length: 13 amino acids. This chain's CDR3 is CAWSVRANTEAFF. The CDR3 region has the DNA TGTGCCTGGAGTGTCAGGGCGAACACTGAAGCTTTCTTT.

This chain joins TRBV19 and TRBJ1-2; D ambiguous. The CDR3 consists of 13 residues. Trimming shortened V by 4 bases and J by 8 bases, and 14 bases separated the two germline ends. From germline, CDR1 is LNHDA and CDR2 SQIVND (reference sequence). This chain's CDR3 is CASSRSSRGGYTF. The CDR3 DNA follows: TGTGCCAGTAGTAGGTCCAGCCGCGGGGGCTACACCTTC.

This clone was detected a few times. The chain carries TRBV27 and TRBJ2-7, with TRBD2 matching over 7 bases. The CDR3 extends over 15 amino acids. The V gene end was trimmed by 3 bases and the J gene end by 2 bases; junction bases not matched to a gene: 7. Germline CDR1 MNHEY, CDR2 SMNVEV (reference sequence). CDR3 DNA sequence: TGTGCCAGCAGTTTGTTCGTGAGCGGGACCTACGAGCAGTACTTC. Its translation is CASSLFVSGTYEQYF.

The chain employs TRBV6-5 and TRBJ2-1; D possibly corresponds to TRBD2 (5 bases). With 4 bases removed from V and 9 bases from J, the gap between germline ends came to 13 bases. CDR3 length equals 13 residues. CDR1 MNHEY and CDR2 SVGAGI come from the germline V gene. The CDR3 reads CASSLDDRGEQFF. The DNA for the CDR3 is TGTGCCAGCAGTTTGGACGATCGGGGTGAGCAGTTCTTC.

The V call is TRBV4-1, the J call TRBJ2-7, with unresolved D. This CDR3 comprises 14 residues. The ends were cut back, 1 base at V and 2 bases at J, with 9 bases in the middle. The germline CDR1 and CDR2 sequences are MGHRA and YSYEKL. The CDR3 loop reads CASSQVENAYEQYF. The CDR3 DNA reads TGCGCCAGCAGCCAAGTTGAGAACGCCTACGAGCAGTACTTC.

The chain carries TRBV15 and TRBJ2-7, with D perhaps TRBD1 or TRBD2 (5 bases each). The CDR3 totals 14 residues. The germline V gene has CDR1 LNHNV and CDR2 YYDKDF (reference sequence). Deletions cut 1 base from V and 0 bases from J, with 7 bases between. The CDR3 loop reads CATSRGGDSYEQYF. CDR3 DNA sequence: TGTGCCACCAGCAGAGGAGGGGACTCCTACGAGCAGTACTTC.

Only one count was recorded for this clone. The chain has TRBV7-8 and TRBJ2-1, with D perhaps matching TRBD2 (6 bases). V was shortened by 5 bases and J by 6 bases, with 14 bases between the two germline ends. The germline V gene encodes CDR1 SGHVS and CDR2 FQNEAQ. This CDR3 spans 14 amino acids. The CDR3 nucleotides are TGTGCCAGCAGCCCCCTGACTAGGGGCAATGAGCAGTTCTTC. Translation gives CASSPLTRGNEQFF.

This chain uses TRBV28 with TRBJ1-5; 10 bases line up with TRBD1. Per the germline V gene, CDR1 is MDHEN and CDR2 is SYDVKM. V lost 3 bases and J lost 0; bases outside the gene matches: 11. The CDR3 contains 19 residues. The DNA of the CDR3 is TGTGCCAGCAGTTTTCCCCCCTGGGACAGGGGAACTAGCAATCAGCCCCAGCATTTT. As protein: CASSFPPWDRGTSNQPQHF.

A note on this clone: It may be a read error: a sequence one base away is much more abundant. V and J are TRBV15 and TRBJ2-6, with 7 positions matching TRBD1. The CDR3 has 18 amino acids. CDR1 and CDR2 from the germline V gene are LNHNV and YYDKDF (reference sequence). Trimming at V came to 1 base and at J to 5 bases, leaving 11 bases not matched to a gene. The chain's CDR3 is CATSRVGPGGGRANVLTF. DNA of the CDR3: TGTGCCACCAGCAGAGTGGGGCCAGGGGGTGGTCGGGCCAACGTCCTGACTTTC. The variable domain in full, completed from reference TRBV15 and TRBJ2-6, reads DAMVIQNPRYQVTQFGKPVTLSCSQTLNHNVMYWYQQKSSQAPKLLFHYYDKDFNNEADTPDNFQSRRPNTSFCFLDIRSPGLGDTAMYLCATSRVGPGGGRANVLTFGAGSRLTVL.

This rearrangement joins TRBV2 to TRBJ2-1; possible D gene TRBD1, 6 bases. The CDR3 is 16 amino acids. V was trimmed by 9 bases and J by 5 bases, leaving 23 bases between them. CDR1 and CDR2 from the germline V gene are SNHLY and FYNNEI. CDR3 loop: CARDGLFGQPNNEQFF. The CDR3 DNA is TGTGCCAGAGACGGATTATTCGGACAGCCCAACAATGAGCAGTTCTTC.

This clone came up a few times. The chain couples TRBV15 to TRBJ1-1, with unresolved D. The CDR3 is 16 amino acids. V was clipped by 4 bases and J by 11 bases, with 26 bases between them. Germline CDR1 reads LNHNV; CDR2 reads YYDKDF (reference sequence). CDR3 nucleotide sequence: TGTGCCACCAGCAAATTGGCCAAGGTGGACCGTCCACGCGCTTTCTTT. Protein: CATSKLAKVDRPRAFF.

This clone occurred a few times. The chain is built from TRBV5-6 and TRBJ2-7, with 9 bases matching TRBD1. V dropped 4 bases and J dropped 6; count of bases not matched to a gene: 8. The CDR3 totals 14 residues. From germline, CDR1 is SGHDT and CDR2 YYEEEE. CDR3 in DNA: TGTGCCAGCAGCCCGGGACAGGGAATTCCCGAGCAGTACTTC. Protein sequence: CASSPGQGIPEQYF. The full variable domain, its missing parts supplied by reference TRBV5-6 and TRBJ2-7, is DAGVTQSPTHLIKTRGQQVTLRCSPKSGHDTVSWYQQALGQGPQFIFQYYEEEERQRGNFPDRFSGHQFPNYSSELNVNALLLGDSALYLCASSPGQGIPEQYFGPGTRLTVT.

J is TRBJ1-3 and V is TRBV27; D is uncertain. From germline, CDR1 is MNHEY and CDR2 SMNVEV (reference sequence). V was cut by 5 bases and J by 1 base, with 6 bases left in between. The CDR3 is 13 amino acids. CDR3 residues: CASSHGSGNTIYF. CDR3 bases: TGTGCCAGCAGTCACGGGTCTGGAAACACCATATATTTT.

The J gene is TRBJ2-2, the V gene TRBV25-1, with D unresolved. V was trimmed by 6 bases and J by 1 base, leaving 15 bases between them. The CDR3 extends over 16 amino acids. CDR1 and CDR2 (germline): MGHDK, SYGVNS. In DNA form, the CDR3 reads TGTGCCAGCAGCCTCCCAGTGGAGCAGAACACCGGGGAGCTGTTTTTT. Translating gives CASSLPVEQNTGELFF.

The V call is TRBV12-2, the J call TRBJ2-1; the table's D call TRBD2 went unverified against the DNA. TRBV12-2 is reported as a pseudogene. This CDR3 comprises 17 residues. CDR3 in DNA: TGTGCAAGTCGCTTAGGGTATAGCGGGAGCTCCTACAATGAGCAGTTCTTC. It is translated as CASRLGYSGSSYNEQFF.

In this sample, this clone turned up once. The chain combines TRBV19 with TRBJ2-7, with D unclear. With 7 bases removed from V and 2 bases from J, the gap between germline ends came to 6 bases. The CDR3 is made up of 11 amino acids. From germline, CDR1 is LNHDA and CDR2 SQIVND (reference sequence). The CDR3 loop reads CASKLAYEQYF. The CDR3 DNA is TGTGCCAGTAAGTTGGCCTACGAGCAGTACTTC.

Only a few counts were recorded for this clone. CDR3: CASSEARSGSSYEQYF. CDR3 DNA sequence: TGTGCCAGCAGTGAAGCCCGTAGCGGATCCTCCTACGAGCAGTACTTC. The rearrangement links TRBV2 to TRBJ2-7; possible D gene TRBD2, 6 bases. Per germline, CDR1 SNHLY and CDR2 FYNNEI. The CDR3 consists of 16 residues. The ends were cut back, 0 bases at V and 0 bases at J, with 12 bases in the middle. The variable domain in full, completed from reference TRBV2 and TRBJ2-7, reads EPEVTQTPSHQVTQMGQEVILRCVPISNHLYFYWYRQILGQKVEFLVSFYNNEISEKSEIFDDQFSVERPDGSNFTLKIRSTKLEDSAMYFCASSEARSGSSYEQYFGPGTRLTVT.

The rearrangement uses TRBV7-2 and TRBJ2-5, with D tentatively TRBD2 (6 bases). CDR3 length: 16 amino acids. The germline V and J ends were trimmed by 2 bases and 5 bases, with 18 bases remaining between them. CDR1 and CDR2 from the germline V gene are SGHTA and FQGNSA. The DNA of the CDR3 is TGTGCCAGCAGCTTACGGCGGCCGGGGGACGGCGAGACCCAGTACTTC. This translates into CASSLRRPGDGETQYF.

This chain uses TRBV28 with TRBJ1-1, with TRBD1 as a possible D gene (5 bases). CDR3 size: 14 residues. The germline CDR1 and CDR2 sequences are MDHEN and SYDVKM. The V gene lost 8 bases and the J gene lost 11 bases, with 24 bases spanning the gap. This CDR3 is CASDRSGSGVSAFF. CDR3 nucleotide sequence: TGTGCCAGCGACCGATCGGGTTCGGGGGTGTCGGCTTTCTTT.

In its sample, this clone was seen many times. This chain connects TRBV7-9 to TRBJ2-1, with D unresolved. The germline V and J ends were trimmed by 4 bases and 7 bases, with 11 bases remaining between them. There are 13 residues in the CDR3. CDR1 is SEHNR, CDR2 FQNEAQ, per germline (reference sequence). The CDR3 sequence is CASSSVLVNEQFF. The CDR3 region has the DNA TGTGCCAGCAGCTCCGTTTTGGTTAATGAGCAGTTCTTC.

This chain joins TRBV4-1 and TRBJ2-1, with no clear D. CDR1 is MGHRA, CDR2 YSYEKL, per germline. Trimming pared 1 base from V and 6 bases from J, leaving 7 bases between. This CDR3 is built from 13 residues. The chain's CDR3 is CASSQALGNEQFF. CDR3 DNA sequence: TGCGCCAGCAGCCAAGCATTGGGCAATGAGCAGTTCTTC.

This chain's CDR3 is CASSQVGPSEAFF. CDR3 sequence (DNA): TGCGCCAGCAGCCAAGTTGGACCGAGTGAAGCTTTCTTT. The chain is built from TRBV4-1 and TRBJ1-1; D unresolved. Trimming took 1 base from V and 7 from J, leaving 10 bases between them. The CDR3 loop spans 13 amino acids. Germline CDR1 reads MGHRA; CDR2 reads YSYEKL.

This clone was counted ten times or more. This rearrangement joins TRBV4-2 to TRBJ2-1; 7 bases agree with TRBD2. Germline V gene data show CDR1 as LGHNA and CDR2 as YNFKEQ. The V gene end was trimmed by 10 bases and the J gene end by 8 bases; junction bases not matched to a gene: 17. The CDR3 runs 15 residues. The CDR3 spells CATTEGRGSVDEQFF. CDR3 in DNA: TGTGCCACCACCGAGGGGCGGGGGTCTGTTGATGAGCAGTTCTTC.

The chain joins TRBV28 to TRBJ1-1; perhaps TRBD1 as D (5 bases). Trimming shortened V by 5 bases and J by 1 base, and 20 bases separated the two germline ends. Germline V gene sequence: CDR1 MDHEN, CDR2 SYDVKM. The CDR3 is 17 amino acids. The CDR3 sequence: CASSPLMGDPKNTEAFF. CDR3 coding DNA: TGTGCCAGCAGTCCACTTATGGGGGACCCTAAGAACACTGAAGCTTTCTTT.

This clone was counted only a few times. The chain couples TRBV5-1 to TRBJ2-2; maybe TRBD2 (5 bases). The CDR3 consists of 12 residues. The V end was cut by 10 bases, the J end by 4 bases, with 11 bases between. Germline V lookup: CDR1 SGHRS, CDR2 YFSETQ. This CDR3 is CASASLTGELFF. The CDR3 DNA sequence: TGCGCCTCGGCTAGCCTCACCGGGGAGCTGTTTTTT.